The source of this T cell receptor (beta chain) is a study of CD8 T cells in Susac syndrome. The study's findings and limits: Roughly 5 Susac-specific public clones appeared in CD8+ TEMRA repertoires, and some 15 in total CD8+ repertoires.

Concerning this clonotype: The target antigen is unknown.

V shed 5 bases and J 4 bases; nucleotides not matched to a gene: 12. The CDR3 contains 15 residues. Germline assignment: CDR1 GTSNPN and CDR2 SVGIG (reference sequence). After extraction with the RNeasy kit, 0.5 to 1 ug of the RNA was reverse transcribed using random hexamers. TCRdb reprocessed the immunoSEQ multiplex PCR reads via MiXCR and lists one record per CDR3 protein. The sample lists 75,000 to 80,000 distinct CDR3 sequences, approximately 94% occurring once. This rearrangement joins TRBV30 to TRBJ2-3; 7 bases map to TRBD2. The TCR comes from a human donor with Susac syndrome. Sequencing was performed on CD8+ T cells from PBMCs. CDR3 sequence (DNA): TGTGCCTGGGGCGAAAGCGGGGCACGATCAGATACGCAGTATTTT. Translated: CAWGESGARSDTQYF.